This T cell receptor beta chain was recorded in a study of blood T cell repertoires in COVID-19. Study summary: Collection of acute and convalescent COVID-19 samples took place in the United States, Italy and Spain. PBMCs, B-cell-depleted T cells, or T cells were the source of the cDNA or gDNA that made up the material.

This table comes from immunoSEQ multiplex PCR, and its TCRdb copy is limited to in-frame clones, with some not included. The table has around 260,000 clones, approximately 85% seen once. Notes on this clone: The same CDR3 is also encoded by other DNA sequences in this sample.

Germline V gene sequence: CDR1 MDHEN, CDR2 SYDVKM. V dropped 3 bases and J dropped 1; count of bases not matched to a gene: 2. This CDR3 contains 14 residues. The sequenced sample consisted of PBMCs or T cells enriched from blood (not recorded which). This chain links TRBV28 with TRBJ1-1, with 7 bases lining up with TRBD1. The clonotype comes from a woman in her thirties who had recovered from COVID-19. The CDR3 loop reads CASSFRTGNTEAFF. For the CDR3, the DNA is TGTGCCAGCAGTTTCCGGACAGGGAACACTGAAGCTTTCTTT.